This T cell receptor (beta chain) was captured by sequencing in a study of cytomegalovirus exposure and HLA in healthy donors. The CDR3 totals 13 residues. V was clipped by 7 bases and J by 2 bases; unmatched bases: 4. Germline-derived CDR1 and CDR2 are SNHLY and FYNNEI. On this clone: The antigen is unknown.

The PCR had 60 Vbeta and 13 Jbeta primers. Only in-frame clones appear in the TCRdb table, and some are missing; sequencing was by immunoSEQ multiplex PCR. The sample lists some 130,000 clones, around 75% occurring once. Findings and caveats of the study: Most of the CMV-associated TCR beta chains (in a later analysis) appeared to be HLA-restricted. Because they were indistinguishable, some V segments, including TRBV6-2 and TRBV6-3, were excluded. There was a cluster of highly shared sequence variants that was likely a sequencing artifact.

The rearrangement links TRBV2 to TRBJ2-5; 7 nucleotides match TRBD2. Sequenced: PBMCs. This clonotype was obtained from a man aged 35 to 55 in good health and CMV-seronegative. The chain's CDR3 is CASKRAGQETQYF. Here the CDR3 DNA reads TGTGCCAGCAAGAGAGCGGGACAAGAGACCCAGTACTTC.